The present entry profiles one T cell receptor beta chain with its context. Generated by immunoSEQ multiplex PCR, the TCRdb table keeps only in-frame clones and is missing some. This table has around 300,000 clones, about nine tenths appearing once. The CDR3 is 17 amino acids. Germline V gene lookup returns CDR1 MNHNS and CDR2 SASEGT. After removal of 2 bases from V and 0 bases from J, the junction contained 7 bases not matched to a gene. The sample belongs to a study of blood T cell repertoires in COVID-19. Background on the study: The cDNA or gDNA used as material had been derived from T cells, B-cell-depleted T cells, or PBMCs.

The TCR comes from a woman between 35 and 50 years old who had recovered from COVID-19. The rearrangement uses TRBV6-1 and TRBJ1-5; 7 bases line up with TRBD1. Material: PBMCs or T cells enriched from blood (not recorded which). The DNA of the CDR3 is TGTGCCAGCAGTGAAACCCGGGACAGAAATAGCAATCAGCCCCAGCATTTT. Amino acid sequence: CASSETRDRNSNQPQHF.